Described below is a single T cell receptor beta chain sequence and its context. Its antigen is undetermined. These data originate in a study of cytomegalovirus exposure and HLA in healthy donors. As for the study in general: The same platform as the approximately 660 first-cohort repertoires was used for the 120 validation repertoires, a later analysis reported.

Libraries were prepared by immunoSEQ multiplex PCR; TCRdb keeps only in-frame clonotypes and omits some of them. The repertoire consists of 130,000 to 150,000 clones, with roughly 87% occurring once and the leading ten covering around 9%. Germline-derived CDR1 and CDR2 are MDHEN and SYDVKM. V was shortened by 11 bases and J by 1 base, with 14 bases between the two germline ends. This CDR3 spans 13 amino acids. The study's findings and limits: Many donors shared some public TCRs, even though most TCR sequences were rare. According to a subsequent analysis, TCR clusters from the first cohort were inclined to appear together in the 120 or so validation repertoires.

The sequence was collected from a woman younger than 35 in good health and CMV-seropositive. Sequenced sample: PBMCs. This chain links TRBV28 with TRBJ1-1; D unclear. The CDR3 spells CACGEGRNTEAFF. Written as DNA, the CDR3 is TGTGCCTGCGGGGAGGGCAGGAACACTGAAGCTTTCTTT.